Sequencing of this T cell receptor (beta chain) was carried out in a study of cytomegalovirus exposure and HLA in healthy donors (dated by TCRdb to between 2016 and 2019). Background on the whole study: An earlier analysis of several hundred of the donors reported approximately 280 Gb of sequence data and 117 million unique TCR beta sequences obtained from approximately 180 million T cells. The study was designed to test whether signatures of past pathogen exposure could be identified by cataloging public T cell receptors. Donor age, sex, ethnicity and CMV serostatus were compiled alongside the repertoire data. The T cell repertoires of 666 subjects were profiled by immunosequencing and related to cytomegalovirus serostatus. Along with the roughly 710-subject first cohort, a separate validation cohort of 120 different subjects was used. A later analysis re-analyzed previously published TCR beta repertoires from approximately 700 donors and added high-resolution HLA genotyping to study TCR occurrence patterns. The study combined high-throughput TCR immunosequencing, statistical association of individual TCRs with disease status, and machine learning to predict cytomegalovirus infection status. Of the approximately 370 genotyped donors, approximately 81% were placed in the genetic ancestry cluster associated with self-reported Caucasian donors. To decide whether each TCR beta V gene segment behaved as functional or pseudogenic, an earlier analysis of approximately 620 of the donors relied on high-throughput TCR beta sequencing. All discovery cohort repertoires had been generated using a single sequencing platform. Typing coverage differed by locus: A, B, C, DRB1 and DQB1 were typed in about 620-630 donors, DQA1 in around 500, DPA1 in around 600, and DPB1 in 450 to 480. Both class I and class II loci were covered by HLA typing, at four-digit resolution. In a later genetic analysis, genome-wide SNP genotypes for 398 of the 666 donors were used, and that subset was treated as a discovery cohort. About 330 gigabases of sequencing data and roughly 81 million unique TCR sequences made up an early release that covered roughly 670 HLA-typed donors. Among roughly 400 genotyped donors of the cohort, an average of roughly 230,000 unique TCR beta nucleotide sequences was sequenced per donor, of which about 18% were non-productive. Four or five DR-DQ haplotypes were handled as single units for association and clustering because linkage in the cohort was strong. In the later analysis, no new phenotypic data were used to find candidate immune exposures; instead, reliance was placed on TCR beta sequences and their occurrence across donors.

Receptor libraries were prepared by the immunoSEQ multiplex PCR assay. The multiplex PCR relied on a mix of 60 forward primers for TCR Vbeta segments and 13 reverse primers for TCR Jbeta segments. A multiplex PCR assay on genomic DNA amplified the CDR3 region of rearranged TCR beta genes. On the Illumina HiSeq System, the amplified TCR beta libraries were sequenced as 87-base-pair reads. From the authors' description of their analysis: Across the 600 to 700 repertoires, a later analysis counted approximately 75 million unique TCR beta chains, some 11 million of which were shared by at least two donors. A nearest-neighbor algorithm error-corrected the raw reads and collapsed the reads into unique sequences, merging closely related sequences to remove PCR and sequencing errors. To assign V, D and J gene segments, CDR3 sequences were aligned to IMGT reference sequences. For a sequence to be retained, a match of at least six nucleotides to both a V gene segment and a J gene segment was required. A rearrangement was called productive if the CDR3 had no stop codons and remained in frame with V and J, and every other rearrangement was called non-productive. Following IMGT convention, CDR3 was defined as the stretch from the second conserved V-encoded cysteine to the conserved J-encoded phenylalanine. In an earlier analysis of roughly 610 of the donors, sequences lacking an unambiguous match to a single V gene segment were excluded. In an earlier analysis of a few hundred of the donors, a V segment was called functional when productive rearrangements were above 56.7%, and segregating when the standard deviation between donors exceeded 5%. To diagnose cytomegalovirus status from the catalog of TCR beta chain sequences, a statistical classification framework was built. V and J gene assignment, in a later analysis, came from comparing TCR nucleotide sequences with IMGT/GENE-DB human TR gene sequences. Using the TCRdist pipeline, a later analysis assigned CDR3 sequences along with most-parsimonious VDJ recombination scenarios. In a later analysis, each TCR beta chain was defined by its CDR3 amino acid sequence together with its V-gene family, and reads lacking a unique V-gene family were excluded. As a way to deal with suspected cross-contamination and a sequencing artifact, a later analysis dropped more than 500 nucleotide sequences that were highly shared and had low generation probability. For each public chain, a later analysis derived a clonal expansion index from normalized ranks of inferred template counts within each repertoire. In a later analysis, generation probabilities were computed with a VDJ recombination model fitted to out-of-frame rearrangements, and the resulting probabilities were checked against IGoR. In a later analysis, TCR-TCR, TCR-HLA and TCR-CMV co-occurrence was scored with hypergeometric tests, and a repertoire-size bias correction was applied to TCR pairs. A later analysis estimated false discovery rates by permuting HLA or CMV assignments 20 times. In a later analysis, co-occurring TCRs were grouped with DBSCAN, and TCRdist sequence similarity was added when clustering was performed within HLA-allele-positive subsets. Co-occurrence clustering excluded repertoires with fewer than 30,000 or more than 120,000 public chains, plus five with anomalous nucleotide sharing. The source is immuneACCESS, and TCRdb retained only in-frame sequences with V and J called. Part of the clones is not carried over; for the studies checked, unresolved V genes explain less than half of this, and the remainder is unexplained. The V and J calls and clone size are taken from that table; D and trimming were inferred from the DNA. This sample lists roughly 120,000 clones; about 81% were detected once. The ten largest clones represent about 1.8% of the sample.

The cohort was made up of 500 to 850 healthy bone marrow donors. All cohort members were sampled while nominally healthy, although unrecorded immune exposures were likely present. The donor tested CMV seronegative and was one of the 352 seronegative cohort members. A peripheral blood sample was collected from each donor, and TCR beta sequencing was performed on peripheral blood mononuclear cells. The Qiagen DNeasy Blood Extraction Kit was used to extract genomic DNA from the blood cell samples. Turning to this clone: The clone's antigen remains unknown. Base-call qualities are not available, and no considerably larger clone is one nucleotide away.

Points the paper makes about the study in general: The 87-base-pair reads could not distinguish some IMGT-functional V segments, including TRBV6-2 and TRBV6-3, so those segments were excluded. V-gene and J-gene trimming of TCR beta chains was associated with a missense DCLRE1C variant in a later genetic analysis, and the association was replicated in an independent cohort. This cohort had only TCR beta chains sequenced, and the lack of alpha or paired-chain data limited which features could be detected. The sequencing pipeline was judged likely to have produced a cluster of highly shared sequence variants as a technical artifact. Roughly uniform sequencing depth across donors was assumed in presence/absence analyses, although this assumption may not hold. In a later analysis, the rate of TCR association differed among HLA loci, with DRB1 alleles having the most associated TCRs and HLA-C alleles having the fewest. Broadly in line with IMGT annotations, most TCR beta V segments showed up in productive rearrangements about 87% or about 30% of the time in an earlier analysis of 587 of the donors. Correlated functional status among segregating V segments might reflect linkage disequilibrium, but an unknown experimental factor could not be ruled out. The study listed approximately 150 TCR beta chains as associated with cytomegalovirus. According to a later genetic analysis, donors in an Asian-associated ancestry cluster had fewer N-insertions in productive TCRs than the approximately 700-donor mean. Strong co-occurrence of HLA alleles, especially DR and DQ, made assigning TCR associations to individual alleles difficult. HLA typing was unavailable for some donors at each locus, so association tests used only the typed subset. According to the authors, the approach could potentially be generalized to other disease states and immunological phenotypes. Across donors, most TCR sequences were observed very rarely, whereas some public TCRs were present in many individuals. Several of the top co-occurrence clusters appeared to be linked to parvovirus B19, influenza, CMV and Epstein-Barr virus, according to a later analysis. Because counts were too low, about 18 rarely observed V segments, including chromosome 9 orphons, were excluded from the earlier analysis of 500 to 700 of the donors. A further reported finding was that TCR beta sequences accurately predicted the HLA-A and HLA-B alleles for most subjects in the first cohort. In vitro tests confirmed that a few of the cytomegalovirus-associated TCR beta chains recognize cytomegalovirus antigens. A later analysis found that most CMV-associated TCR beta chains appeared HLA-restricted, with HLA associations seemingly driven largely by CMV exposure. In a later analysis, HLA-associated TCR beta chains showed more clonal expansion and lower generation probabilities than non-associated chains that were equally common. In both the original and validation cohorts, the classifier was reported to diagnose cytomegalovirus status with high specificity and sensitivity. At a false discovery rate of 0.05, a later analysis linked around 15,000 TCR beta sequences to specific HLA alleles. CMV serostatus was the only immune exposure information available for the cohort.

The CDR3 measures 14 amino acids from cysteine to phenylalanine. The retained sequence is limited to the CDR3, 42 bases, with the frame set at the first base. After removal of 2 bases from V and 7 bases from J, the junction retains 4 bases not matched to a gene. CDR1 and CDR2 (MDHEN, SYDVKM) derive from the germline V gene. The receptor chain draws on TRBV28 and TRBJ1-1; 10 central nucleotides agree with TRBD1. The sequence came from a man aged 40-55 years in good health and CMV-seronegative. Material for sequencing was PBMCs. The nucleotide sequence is TGTGCCAGCAGTTTACTCCGGACAGGGGGTGAAGCTTTCTTT. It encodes CASSLLRTGGEAFF.